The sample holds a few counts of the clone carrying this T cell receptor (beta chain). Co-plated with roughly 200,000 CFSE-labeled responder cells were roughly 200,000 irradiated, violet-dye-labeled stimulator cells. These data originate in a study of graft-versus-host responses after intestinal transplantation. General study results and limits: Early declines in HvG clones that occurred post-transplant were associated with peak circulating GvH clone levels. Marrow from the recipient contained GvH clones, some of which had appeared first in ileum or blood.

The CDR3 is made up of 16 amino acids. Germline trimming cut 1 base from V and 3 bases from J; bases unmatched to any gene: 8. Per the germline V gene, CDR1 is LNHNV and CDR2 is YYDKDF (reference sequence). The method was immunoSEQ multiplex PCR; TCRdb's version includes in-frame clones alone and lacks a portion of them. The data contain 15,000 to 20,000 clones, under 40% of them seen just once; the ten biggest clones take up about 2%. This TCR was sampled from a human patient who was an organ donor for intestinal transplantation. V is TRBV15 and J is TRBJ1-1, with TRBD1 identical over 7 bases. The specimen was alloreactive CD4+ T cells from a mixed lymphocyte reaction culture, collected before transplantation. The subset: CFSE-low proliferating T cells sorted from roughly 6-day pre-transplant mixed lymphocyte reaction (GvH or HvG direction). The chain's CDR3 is CATSRGGGVGHTEAFF. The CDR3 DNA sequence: TGTGCCACCAGCAGAGGAGGGGGCGTTGGTCACACTGAAGCTTTCTTT.